This TCR beta chain was sequenced during a study of blood T cell repertoires in COVID-19. About the study: Spain, Italy and the United States supplied samples that represented acute and convalescent COVID-19. Sources were T cells, B-cell-depleted T cells, or PBMCs; the material itself was cDNA or gDNA.

Original data processing: Estimated nucleated cell counts came from reference gene primer amplification. This table comes from immunoSEQ multiplex PCR, and its TCRdb copy is limited to in-frame clones, with some not included. V and J calls and clone size are as listed in that table; D and trimming were resolved from the DNA. The table includes under 250,000 clones, 82% detected once. V lost 7 bases and J lost 1, with 17 bases in between. CDR1 and CDR2 (germline): MDHEN, SYDVKM. This CDR3 region has 15 residues. Sequenced: peripheral blood. The clonotype was recovered from a woman under 30 with acute or convalescent COVID-19. The chain carries TRBV28 and TRBJ2-7, with D uncertain. The CDR3 reads CASTLVGSQSYEQYF. DNA of the CDR3: TGTGCCAGCACCCTTGTGGGCTCCCAGTCCTACGAGCAGTACTTC.